A single sample is the source of the 32 T cell receptor beta chains below, sequenced in a study of T cell changes during pregnancy in multiple sclerosis. The data were produced by immunoSEQ multiplex PCR, yet TCRdb's version contains in-frame clones alone and is incomplete. Of 100,000 or so clones in the sample, about 93% are singletons; the top ten hold almost 1%. Sequencing was performed on peripheral blood, taken after pregnancy. The receptors here all came from a female donor with multiple sclerosis, enrolled in a pregnancy study.

The chain is built from TRBV5-5 and TRBJ2-7, with unresolved D. The V gene lost 0 bases and the J gene lost 6 bases, with 4 bases spanning the gap. This CDR3 spans 11 amino acids. Germline lookup yields CDR1 SGHKS and CDR2 YYEKEE (reference sequence). CDR3 coding DNA: TGTGCCAGCAGCTTGGTCAGCGAGCAGTACTTC. This sequence encodes CASSLVSEQYF.

The chain links TRBV5-4 to TRBJ2-7, with D perhaps matching TRBD2 (5 bases). The CDR3 consists of 15 residues. V gave up 4 bases and J gave up 0 bases, with 14 bases separating them. Germline CDR1 is SGHNT and CDR2 is YYREEE (reference sequence). The CDR3 nucleotides are TGTGCCAGCAGCCCGCCGGGATCTAGCTCCTACGAGCAGTACTTC. Translating gives CASSPPGSSSYEQYF.

The genes are TRBV7-3 and TRBJ2-1; the match to TRBD1 covers 11 bases. This CDR3 contains 16 residues. Germline V gives CDR1 SGHTA, CDR2 FQGTGA. With V trimmed by 2 bases and J by 6 bases, 6 bases remained unmatched. CDR3 coding DNA: TGTGCCAGCAGCTTACGGACCGGGACAGGGGGCAATGAGCAGTTCTTC. Protein sequence: CASSLRTGTGGNEQFF.

The V and J genes are TRBV7-9 and TRBJ2-2; TRBD1 matches 11 bases. CDR3 size: 16 residues. Unmatched junction bases numbered 8, after V lost 5 bases and J lost 6 bases. Germline V gene data show CDR1 as SEHNR and CDR2 as FQNEAQ (reference sequence). The CDR3 region is CASSRWTGGRPGELFF. In DNA, the CDR3 is TGTGCCAGCAGCCGCTGGACAGGGGGCCGACCCGGGGAGCTGTTTTTT.

The rearrangement joins TRBV10-3 to TRBJ1-5; D remains unclear. The germline CDR1 and CDR2 sequences are ENHRY and SYGVKD. V lost 3 bases, J lost 0 bases, and 6 bases lay in between. This CDR3 region has 14 residues. In DNA, the CDR3 is TGTGCCATCAGTGAAGAGATTAGCAATCAGCCCCAGCATTTT. It translates to CAISEEISNQPQHF.

This chain links TRBV19 with TRBJ1-1; D call uncertain. Trimming removed 3 bases from V and 2 bases from J, with 7 bases in between. Germline V lookup: CDR1 LNHDA, CDR2 SQIVND (reference sequence). The CDR3 loop spans 13 amino acids. The CDR3 spells CASSILGNTEAFF. CDR3 bases: TGTGCCAGTAGTATCCTGGGCAACACTGAAGCTTTCTTT.

This clone was detected once. The chain recombines TRBV4-3 with TRBJ2-6, with D tentatively TRBD1 (6 bases). This CDR3 has 18 amino acids. CDR1 and CDR2 from the germline V gene are LGHNA and YSLEER. The V and J ends lost 0 bases and 2 bases respectively, with 14 bases between them. This chain's CDR3 is CASSQDGGGQPGANVLTF. The DNA for the CDR3 is TGCGCCAGCAGCCAAGATGGGGGCGGACAACCTGGGGCCAACGTCCTGACTTTC.

The gene calls are TRBV19 and TRBJ1-1, with D perhaps TRBD1 (6 bases). The germline gives CDR1 LNHDA, CDR2 SQIVND (reference sequence). The CDR3 is 13 residues long. V was pared by 3 bases and J by 5 bases, with 10 bases between. The CDR3 DNA is TGTGCCAGTAGTATGGCTACAGGGACTGAAGCTTTCTTT. Protein sequence: CASSMATGTEAFF.

CDR3 loop: CASTPQGTGGPGRFF. The DNA of the CDR3 is TGTGCCAGCACCCCCCAGGGAACAGGGGGCCCGGGGAGGTTCTTC. This sequence joins TRBV6-6 and TRBJ2-1; TRBD1 aligns across 9 bases. The CDR3 length is 15 residues. V was pared by 7 bases and J by 15 bases, with 19 bases of the junction left unmatched. Germline V gives CDR1 MNHNY, CDR2 SVGAGI (reference sequence).

This chain uses TRBV30 with TRBJ1-1, with 12 nucleotides matching TRBD1. The V gene end was trimmed by 3 bases and the J gene end by 1 base; junction bases not matched to a gene: 3. The length of the CDR3 is 15 residues. Germline assignment: CDR1 GTSNPN and CDR2 SVGIG (reference sequence). The CDR3 spells CAWRGTGGSNTEAFF. CDR3 DNA: TGTGCCTGGAGGGGGACAGGGGGCTCGAACACTGAAGCTTTCTTT.

The V call is TRBV7-2, the J call TRBJ1-2, with 10 bases lining up with TRBD1. Germline V gene data show CDR1 as SGHTA and CDR2 as FQGNSA. V was pared by 5 bases and J by 1 base, with 10 bases of the junction left unmatched. This CDR3 region has 17 residues. Here the CDR3 DNA reads TGTGCCAGCAGCCCCGTAGGCGGGACAGGGGTTAACTATGGCTACACCTTC. Its protein product is CASSPVGGTGVNYGYTF.

The rearrangement joins TRBV28 to TRBJ1-4, with 7 bases matching TRBD1. The CDR3 is 14 amino acids. CDR1 and CDR2 (germline): MDHEN, SYDVKM. V lost 4 bases to trimming and J lost 4 bases; unmatched junction nucleotides: 3. Here the CDR3 DNA reads TGTGCCAGCAGTTCCAGGGGGTTTAATGAAAAACTGTTTTTT. Its protein is CASSSRGFNEKLFF.

This sequence joins TRBV21-1 and TRBJ2-3; TRBD1, the table's D call, lacks a check against the DNA. TRBV21-1 constitutes a pseudogene. The CDR3 loop spans 15 amino acids. The CDR3 DNA reads as TGTGCCAGCAGCAAAAGGTCAGGGGGCACAGATACGCAGTATTTT. The encoded protein is CASSKRSGGTDTQYF.

V and J are TRBV5-1 and TRBJ2-5; perhaps TRBD2 as D (6 bases). Germline CDR1 SGHRS, CDR2 YFSETQ. The CDR3 is made up of 15 amino acids. V dropped 0 bases and J dropped 2 bases, with 11 bases sitting between them. CDR3 protein: CASSLGLARQETQYF. CDR3 in DNA: TGCGCCAGCAGCTTGGGGCTAGCGCGTCAAGAGACCCAGTACTTC.

CDR3 loop: CASSYSTSGRWEQFF. The CDR3, as DNA: TGTGCCAGCAGCTATTCGACTAGCGGCCGATGGGAGCAGTTCTTC. V and J are TRBV13 and TRBJ2-1; 9 positions agree with TRBD2. The CDR3 runs to 15 residues. Germline V lookup: CDR1 PRHDT, CDR2 FYEKMQ (reference sequence). The V gene end was trimmed by 4 bases and the J gene end by 10 bases; junction bases not matched to a gene: 11.

The V and J genes are TRBV2 and TRBJ1-1, with unresolved D. Germline values: CDR1 SNHLY, CDR2 FYNNEI. The CDR3 loop spans 11 amino acids. The V end was cut by 4 bases, the J end by 7 bases, with 7 bases between. CDR3 in amino acids: CASSVQIEAFF. The DNA of the CDR3 is TGTGCCAGCAGTGTGCAGATTGAAGCTTTCTTT.

The chain joins TRBV5-1 to TRBJ2-1; D perhaps matches TRBD2 (5 bases). Between the trimmed V and J ends, which lost 0 bases and 9 bases, there was a span of 16 bases. The CDR3 loop spans 15 amino acids. Germline V gene lookup returns CDR1 SGHRS and CDR2 YFSETQ. The CDR3 loop reads CASSLGGSNNPEQFF. DNA for the CDR3: TGCGCCAGCAGCTTGGGAGGGTCGAACAACCCTGAGCAGTTCTTC. Supplemented by reference TRBV5-1 and TRBJ2-1, the full variable domain reads KAGVTQTPRYLIKTRGQQVTLSCSPISGHRSVSWYQQTPGQGLQFLFEYFSETQRNKGNFPGRFSGRQFSNSRSEMNVSTLELGDSALYLCASSLGGSNNPEQFFGPGTRLTVL.

This clone appeared many times. The gene calls are TRBV5-5 and TRBJ2-3; 12 nucleotides agree with TRBD1. The germline V gene encodes CDR1 SGHKS and CDR2 YYEKEE (reference sequence). V lost 4 bases, J lost 2 bases, and 5 bases stayed unmatched. The CDR3 covers 16 residues. CDR3 coding DNA: TGTGCCAGCAGCGGTCCGGGACAGGGGGCCACAGATACGCAGTATTTT. Amino acid sequence: CASSGPGQGATDTQYF.

The V call is TRBV27, the J call TRBJ1-1; 7 nucleotides line up with TRBD1. CDR3 length equals 13 residues. Germline V CDR1 and CDR2: MNHEY, SMNVEV (reference sequence). The trim removed 2 bases at V and 7 bases at J, leaving 4 bases unmatched. The CDR3 spells CASSLKGQLEAFF. The CDR3 DNA is TGTGCCAGCAGTTTAAAGGGACAGCTTGAAGCTTTCTTT.

The chain links TRBV5-5 to TRBJ2-1; a weak D match, TRBD2 (6 bases). V was trimmed by 7 bases and J by 15 bases, leaving 17 bases between them. Germline-derived CDR1 and CDR2 are SGHKS and YYEKEE (reference sequence). The CDR3 length is 11 residues. DNA of the CDR3: TGTGCCAGCTTGGCACCGGGAGCGGCGTTCTTC. It translates to CASLAPGAAFF.

Concerning this clone: Its ends do not fully match the called genes, so a read error is possible. The chain recombines TRBV29-1 with TRBJ1-4; D is perhaps TRBD1 (5 bases). This CDR3 region has 14 residues. Germline CDR1 is SQVTM and CDR2 is ANQGSEA. DNA of the CDR3: TGCAGCGTTAAGATGACAGCAACGAATGAAAAACTGTTTTTT. Translated, it gives CSVKMTATNEKLFF.

The V and J genes are TRBV25-1 and TRBJ2-7; TRBD1 agrees at 10 bases. The length of the CDR3 is 14 residues. The V gene's germline CDR1 is MGHDK and CDR2 SYGVNS. The ends lost 6 bases at V and 5 bases at J; junction bases unmatched: 7. CDR3 DNA sequence: TGTGCCAGCAGGGGGACAGGGGTGCGTGACGAGCAGTACTTC. It is translated as CASRGTGVRDEQYF.

The chain combines TRBV10-3 with TRBJ2-5, with a possible D match to TRBD1 (6 bases). CDR1 ENHRY and CDR2 SYGVKD come from the germline V gene. CDR3 length equals 14 residues. Trimming took off 2 bases at V and 5 bases at J, with 12 bases between the two ends. CDR3 loop: CAISEIGQTETQYF. The CDR3 nucleotides are TGTGCCATCAGTGAGATTGGACAGACGGAGACCCAGTACTTC.

This chain uses TRBV13 with TRBJ2-3; the D is unclear. CDR1 PRHDT and CDR2 FYEKMQ come from the germline V gene (reference sequence). The CDR3 contains 12 residues. V lost 2 bases and J lost 6, with 6 bases in between. For the CDR3, the DNA is TGTGCCAGCAGCTTATCGTCCGATACGCAGTATTTT. It specifies CASSLSSDTQYF.

This clone was observed once. The chain has TRBV1 and TRBJ1-5; the table's D call, TRBD1, has no DNA check behind it. TRBV1 is reported as a pseudogene. The CDR3 totals 13 residues. The CDR3 reads CTSSQDNHQPQHF. In DNA, the CDR3 is TGCACCAGCAGCCAAGACAATCATCAGCCCCAGCATTTT.

V is TRBV29-1 and J is TRBJ2-3, with TRBD2 identical over 8 bases. Germline trimming cut 3 bases from V and 3 bases from J; bases unmatched to any gene: 5. The CDR3 is made up of 14 amino acids. CDR1 is SQVTM and CDR2 is ANQGSEA in the germline V gene. In DNA, the CDR3 is TGCAGCGTTGATCTGCTAGCGGGTACAGATACGCAGTATTTT. It translates to CSVDLLAGTDTQYF.

This rearrangement joins TRBV21-1 to TRBJ2-1; TRBD2, the table's D call, was not compared with the DNA. TRBV21-1 is an annotated pseudogene. This CDR3 has 17 residues. CDR3 sequence (DNA): TGTGCCAGCAGCAAAGGTGTGACTAGCGGGAGTTACAATGAGCAGTTCTTC. This sequence encodes CASSKGVTSGSYNEQFF.

The V gene is TRBV19, the J gene TRBJ1-5, with unresolved D. Germline CDR1 reads LNHDA; CDR2 reads SQIVND (reference sequence). CDR3 length: 14 amino acids. Trimming left V 6 bases short and J 0 bases short, with 9 bases between. The CDR3 DNA sequence: TGTGCCAGTAGCAACAGAGATAGCAATCAGCCCCAGCATTTT. It encodes CASSNRDSNQPQHF.

This chain links TRBV29-1 with TRBJ2-1; 9 nucleotides align to TRBD1. After removal of 7 bases from V and 16 bases from J, the junction contained 11 bases not matched to a gene. The V gene's germline CDR1 is SQVTM and CDR2 ANQGSEA. The CDR3 totals 11 residues. The CDR3 nucleotides are TGCAGCGGCTCACAGGGGGCCCCTCTTTTCTTC. Amino acids: CSGSQGAPLFF.

This clone was seen only once. The chain joins TRBV27 to TRBJ2-7; 10 bases agree with TRBD1. J gave up 5 bases and V 8 bases, and 3 bases lay outside the gene matches. This CDR3 has 12 residues. Germline V gene sequence: CDR1 MNHEY, CDR2 SMNVEV (reference sequence). The chain's CDR3 is CASGDRGHEQYF. CDR3 nucleotides: TGTGCCAGCGGGGACAGGGGCCACGAGCAGTACTTC.

The chain carries TRBV27 and TRBJ2-7; 10 nucleotides align to TRBD1. J was trimmed by 6 bases and V by 6 bases; bases with no gene match: 17. Germline V gives CDR1 MNHEY, CDR2 SMNVEV (reference sequence). This CDR3 has 17 residues. The CDR3: CASRQLAMGQGFGEQYF. The CDR3 DNA follows: TGTGCCAGCAGGCAGCTAGCTATGGGACAGGGGTTTGGCGAGCAGTACTTC.

J is TRBJ1-1 and V is TRBV7-8, with TRBD1 identical over 11 bases. Per germline, CDR1 SGHVS and CDR2 FQNEAQ. The V gene end was trimmed by 5 bases and the J gene end by 5 bases; junction bases not matched to a gene: 7. This CDR3 spans 15 amino acids. CDR3: CASSRRGTGGTEAFF. DNA for the CDR3: TGTGCCAGCAGCCGGCGGGGGACAGGGGGGACTGAAGCTTTCTTT.